This record covers a single TCR beta chain. Its antigen is unknown. These data are taken from a study of identifying expanded T cells in peripheral blood. Study-level results: Variance in clone template counts between roughly 2-week samples significantly increased with total template count across all healthy donors.

Trimming left V 4 bases short and J 3 bases short, with 19 bases between. This CDR3 spans 17 amino acids. Germline assignment: CDR1 LGHNA and CDR2 YSLEER. Only in-frame clones appear in the TCRdb table, and some are missing; sequencing was by immunoSEQ multiplex PCR. The sample includes tens of thousands of clones, 85% of them seen just once. The gene calls are TRBV4-3 and TRBJ2-1; maybe TRBD1 (6 bases). Sequenced sample: blood. The receptor's source is a person aged 18 to 75 in good health. CDR3 residues: CASSPMAGAADYNEQFF. CDR3 nucleotides: TGCGCCAGCAGCCCCATGGCAGGGGCTGCCGACTACAATGAGCAGTTCTTC.